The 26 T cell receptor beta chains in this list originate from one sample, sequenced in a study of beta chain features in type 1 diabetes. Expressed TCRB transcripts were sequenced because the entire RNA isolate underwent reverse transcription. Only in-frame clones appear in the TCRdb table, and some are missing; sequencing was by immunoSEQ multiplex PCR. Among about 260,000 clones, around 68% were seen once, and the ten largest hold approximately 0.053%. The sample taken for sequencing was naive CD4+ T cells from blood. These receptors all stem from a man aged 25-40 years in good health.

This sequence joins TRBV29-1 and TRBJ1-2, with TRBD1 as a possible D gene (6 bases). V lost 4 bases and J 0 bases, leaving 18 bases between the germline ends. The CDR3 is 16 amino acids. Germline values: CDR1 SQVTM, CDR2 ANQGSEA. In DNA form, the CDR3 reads TGCAGCGTTGCCCTCGGGACAAAAGCGACTAACTATGGCTACACCTTC. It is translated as CSVALGTKATNYGYTF.

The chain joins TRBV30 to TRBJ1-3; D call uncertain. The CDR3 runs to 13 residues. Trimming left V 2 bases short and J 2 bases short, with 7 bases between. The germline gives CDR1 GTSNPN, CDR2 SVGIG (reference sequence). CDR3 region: CAWSQTTGNTIYF. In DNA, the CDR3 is TGTGCCTGGAGTCAGACGACTGGAAACACCATATATTTT. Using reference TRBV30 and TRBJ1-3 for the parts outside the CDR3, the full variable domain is SQTIHQWPATLVQPVGSPLSLECTVEGTSNPNLYWYRQAAGRGLQLLFYSVGIGQISSEVPQNLSASRPQDRQFILSSKKLLLSDSGFYLCAWSQTTGNTIYFGEGSWLTVV.

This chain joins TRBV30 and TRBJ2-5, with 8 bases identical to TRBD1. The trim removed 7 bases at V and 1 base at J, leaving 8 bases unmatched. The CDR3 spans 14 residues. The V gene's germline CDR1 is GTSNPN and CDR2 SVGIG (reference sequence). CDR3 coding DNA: TGTGCCTTCCACAGGACAGGGTCCCAAGAGACCCAGTACTTC. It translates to CAFHRTGSQETQYF.

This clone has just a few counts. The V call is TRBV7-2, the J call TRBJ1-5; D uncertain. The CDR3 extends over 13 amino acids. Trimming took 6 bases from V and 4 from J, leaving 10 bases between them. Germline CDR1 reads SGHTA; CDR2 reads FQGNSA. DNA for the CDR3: TGTGCCAGCAGTAAGGGCGGAAATCAGCCCCAGCATTTT. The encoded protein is CASSKGGNQPQHF.

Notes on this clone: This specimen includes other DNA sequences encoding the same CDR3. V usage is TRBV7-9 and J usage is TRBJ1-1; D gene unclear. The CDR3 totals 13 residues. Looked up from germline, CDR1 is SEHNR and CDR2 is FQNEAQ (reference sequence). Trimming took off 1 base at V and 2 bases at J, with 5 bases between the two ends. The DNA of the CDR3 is TGTGCCAGCAGCTTAGAAGAAAACACTGAAGCTTTCTTT. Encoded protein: CASSLEENTEAFF.

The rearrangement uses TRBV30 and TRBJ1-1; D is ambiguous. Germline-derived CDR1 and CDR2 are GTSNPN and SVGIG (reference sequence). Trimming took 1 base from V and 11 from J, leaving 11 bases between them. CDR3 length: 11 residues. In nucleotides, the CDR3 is TGTGCCTGGAGTGGTCCAGGCAGGGCTTTCTTT. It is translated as CAWSGPGRAFF. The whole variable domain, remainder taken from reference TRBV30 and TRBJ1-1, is SQTIHQWPATLVQPVGSPLSLECTVEGTSNPNLYWYRQAAGRGLQLLFYSVGIGQISSEVPQNLSASRPQDRQFILSSKKLLLSDSGFYLCAWSGPGRAFFGQGTRLTVV.

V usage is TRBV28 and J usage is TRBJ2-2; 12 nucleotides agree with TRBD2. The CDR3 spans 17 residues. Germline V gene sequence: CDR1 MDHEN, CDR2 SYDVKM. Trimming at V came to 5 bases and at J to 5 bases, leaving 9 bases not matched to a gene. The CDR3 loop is CASSLTPGTSGTGELFF. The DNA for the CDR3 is TGTGCCAGCAGTCTCACTCCCGGGACTAGCGGGACCGGGGAGCTGTTTTTT.

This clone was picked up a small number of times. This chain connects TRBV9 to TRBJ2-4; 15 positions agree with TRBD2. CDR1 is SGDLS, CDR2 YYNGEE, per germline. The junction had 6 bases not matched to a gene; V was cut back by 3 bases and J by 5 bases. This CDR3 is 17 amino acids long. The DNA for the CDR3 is TGTGCCAGCAGCGATGGGACTAGCGGGAGGAAACAAAACATTCAGTACTTC. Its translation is CASSDGTSGRKQNIQYF.

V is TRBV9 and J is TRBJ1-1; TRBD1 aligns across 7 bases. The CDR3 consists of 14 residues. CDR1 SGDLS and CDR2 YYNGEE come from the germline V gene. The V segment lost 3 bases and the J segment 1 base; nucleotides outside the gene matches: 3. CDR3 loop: CASSARDRNTEAFF. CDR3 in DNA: TGTGCCAGCAGCGCTCGGGACAGGAACACTGAAGCTTTCTTT.

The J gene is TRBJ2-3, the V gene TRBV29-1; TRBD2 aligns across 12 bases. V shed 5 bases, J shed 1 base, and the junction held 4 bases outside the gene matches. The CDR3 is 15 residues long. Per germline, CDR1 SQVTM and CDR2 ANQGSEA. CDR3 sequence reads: CSVSRLAGGTDTQYF. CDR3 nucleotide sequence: TGCAGCGTTTCCAGACTAGCGGGGGGCACAGATACGCAGTATTTT.

The CDR3 DNA reads as TGTGCCAGCAGCAAGACGCGGGATACGCAGTATTTT. This translates into CASSKTRDTQYF. The genes are TRBV27 and TRBJ2-3; D unclear. The V end was cut by 6 bases, the J end by 6 bases, with 10 bases between. The germline gives CDR1 MNHEY, CDR2 SMNVEV (reference sequence). The CDR3 sequence is 12 residues long.

In DNA form, the CDR3 reads TGTGCCTGGAGTGTACTGAGATCATCAGAGACCCAGTACTTC. Translated: CAWSVLRSSETQYF. J is TRBJ2-5 and V is TRBV30; D remains unclear. CDR1 and CDR2 (germline): GTSNPN, SVGIG (reference sequence). There are 14 residues in the CDR3. Trimming stripped 0 bases from V and 4 bases from J, with 12 bases between.

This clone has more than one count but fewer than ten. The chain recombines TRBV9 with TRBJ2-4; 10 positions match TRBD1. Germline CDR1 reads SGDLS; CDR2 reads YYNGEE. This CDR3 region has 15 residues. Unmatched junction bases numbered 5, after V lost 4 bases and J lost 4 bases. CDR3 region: CASSSGQGVKNIQYF. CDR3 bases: TGTGCCAGCAGCTCAGGACAGGGGGTTAAAAACATTCAGTACTTC. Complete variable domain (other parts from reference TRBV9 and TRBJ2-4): DSGVTQTPKHLITATGQRVTLRCSPRSGDLSVYWYQQSLDQGLQFLIQYYNGEERAKGNILERFSAQQFPDLHSELNLSSLELGDSALYFCASSSGQGVKNIQYFGAGTRLSVL.

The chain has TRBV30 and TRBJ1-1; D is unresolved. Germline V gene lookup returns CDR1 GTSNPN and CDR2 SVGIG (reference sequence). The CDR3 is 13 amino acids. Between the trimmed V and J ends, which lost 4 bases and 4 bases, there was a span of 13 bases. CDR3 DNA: TGTGCCTGGACGAGGACGAGGAGCACTGAAGCTTTCTTT. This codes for CAWTRTRSTEAFF.

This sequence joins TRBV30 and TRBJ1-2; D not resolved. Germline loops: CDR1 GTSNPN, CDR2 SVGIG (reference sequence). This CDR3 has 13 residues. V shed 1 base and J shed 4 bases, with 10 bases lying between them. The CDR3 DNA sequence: TGTGCCTGGAGTGCCCAGATCGGCTATGGCTACACCTTC. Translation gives CAWSAQIGYGYTF.

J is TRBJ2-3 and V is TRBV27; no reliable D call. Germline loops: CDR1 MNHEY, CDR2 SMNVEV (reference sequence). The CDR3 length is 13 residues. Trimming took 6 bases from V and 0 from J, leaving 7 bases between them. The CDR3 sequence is CASSPFSTDTQYF. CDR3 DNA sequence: TGTGCCAGCAGCCCTTTCAGCACAGATACGCAGTATTTT.

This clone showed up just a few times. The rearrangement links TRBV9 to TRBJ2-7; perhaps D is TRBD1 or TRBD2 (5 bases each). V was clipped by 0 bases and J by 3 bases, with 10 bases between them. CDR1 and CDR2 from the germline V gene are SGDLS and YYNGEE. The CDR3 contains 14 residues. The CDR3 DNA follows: TGTGCCAGCAGCGTAGCCTGGGGGAGCTACGAGCAGTACTTC. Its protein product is CASSVAWGSYEQYF.

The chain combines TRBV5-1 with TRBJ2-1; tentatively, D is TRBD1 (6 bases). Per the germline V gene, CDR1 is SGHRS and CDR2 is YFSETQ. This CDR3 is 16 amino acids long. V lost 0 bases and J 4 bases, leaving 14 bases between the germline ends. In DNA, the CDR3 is TGCGCCAGCAGCTTGGCCCGACAGGAGTTTTACAATGAGCAGTTCTTC. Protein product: CASSLARQEFYNEQFF.

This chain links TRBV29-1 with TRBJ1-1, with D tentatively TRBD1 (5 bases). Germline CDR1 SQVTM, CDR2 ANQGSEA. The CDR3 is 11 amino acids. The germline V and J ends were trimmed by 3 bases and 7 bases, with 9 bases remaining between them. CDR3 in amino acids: CSVDLTVEAFF. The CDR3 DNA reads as TGCAGCGTTGATTTGACAGTTGAAGCTTTCTTT. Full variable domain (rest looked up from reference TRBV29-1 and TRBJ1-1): SAVISQKPSRDICQRGTSLTIQCQVDSQVTMMFWYRQQPGQSLTLIATANQGSEATYESGFVIDKFPISRPNLTFSTLTVSNMSPEDSSIYLCSVDLTVEAFFGQGTRLTVV.

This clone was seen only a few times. The CDR3 bases are TGTGCCAGCAGCTTAACTAGCGGGAATGAGCAGTTCTTC. Translation gives CASSLTSGNEQFF. V and J are TRBV11-1 and TRBJ2-1, with 9 bases that match TRBD2. The CDR3 runs to 13 residues. V dropped 2 bases and J dropped 7; count of bases not matched to a gene: 0. CDR1 is SGHAT and CDR2 is FQDESV in the germline V gene (reference sequence).

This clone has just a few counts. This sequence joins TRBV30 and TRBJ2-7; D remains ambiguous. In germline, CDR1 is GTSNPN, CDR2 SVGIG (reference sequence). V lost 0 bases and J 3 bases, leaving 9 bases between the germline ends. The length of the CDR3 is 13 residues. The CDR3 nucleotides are TGTGCCTGGAGTGTAGGCTCACTCTACGAGCAGTACTTC. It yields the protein CAWSVGSLYEQYF.

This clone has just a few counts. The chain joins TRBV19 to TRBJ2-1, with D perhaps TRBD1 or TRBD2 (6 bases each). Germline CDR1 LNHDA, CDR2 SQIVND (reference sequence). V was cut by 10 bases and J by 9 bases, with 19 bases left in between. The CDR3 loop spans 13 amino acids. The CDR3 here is CATEGPGAVEQFF. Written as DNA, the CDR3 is TGTGCCACCGAAGGTCCGGGGGCGGTTGAGCAGTTCTTC.

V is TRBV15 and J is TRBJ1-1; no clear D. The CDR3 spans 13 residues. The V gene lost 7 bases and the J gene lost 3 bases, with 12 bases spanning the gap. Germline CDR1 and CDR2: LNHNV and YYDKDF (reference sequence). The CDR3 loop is CATKPRVDTEAFF. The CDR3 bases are TGTGCCACCAAACCCCGTGTGGACACTGAAGCTTTCTTT.

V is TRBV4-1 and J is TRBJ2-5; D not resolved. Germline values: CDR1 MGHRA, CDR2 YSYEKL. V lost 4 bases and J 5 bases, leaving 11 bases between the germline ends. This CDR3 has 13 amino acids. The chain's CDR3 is CASSPTLVETQYF. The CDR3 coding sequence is TGCGCCAGCAGCCCGACTCTGGTGGAGACCCAGTACTTC.

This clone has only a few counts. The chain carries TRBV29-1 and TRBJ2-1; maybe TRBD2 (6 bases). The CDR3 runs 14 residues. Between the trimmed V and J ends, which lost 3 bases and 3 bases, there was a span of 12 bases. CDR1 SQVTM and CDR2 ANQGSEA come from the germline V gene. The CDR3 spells CSVDGGANYNEQFF. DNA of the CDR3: TGCAGCGTTGACGGCGGGGCGAACTACAATGAGCAGTTCTTC.

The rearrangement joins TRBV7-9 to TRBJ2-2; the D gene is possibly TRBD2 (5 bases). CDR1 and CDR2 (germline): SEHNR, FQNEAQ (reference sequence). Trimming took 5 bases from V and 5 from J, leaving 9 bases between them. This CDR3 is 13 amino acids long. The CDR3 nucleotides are TGTGCCAGCAGCCCCGGAGGAACCGGGGAGCTGTTTTTT. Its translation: CASSPGGTGELFF.